This record looks at one T cell receptor beta chain sequence and its context. The sample comes from a study of regulatory T cells in long-lasting Graves disease. Time point described: newly diagnosed GD, antithyroid drugs for less than 3 months. PBMCs provided the RNA from which the TCR library was made. Both iRepertoire HTBI primers and Arm-PCR of CDR3 regions were used to build the TCR beta libraries. One entry per CDR3 protein results from TCRdb running MiXCR on the multiplex PCR reads. The sample contains approximately 540,000 distinct CDR3 sequences, 12% of which appear only once. V dropped 3 bases and J dropped 5 bases, with 12 bases sitting between them. The CDR3 consists of 14 residues. Germline V gene lookup returns CDR1 SGDLS and CDR2 YYNGEE. The data were also submitted as part of a second study, on T cells in Graves' hyperthyroidism and ophthalmopathy.

The chain couples TRBV9 to TRBJ2-1, with D unclear. Sequenced here: peripheral blood mononuclear cells (PBMCs), sampled at new diagnosis, from a patient treated with antithyroid drugs. The TCR comes from a woman in her thirties with Graves disease. CDR3 coding DNA: TGTGCCAGCAGCGACCTCGGCCAGAACAATGAGCAGTTCTTC. Translation gives CASSDLGQNNEQFF.